Below are 20 T cell receptor beta chains sequenced from a single sample in a study of blood T cell repertoires in COVID-19. The repertoire was sequenced with immunoSEQ multiplex PCR; TCRdb's copy has only in-frame clones and lacks some. The table shows roughly 440,000 clones, with approximately 89% occurring only once. Input material: peripheral blood. These receptors all come from a woman aged 45 to 65 with COVID-19, enrolled during active disease.

The chain combines TRBV11-2 with TRBJ2-1; a possible D gene is TRBD2 (6 bases). CDR1 SGHAT and CDR2 FQNNGV come from the germline V gene. Trimming left V 5 bases short and J 6 bases short, with 20 bases between. The CDR3 covers 16 residues. Here the CDR3 DNA reads TGTGCCAGCAGCCCCGCCCCTAGCGCCATAGGCAATGAGCAGTTCTTC. Translation gives CASSPAPSAIGNEQFF.

The DNA of the CDR3 is TGTGCCAGTCCTCTCGCCTCCCGGGATCTCTATGGCTACACCTTC. As protein: CASPLASRDLYGYTF. V usage is TRBV19 and J usage is TRBJ1-2, with D uncertain. Deletions cut 8 bases from V and 4 bases from J, with 20 bases between. Germline values: CDR1 LNHDA, CDR2 SQIVND (reference sequence). This CDR3 comprises 15 residues. The full variable domain, with the rest looked up from reference TRBV19 and TRBJ1-2, is DGGITQSPKYLFRKEGQNVTLSCEQNLNHDAMYWYRQDPGQGLRLIYYSQIVNDFQKGDIAEGYSVSREKKESFPLTVTSAQKNPTAFYLCASPLASRDLYGYTFGSGTRLTVV.

The chain joins TRBV6-1 to TRBJ2-3, with D possibly matching TRBD2 (5 bases). This CDR3 spans 16 amino acids. The V and J ends lost 2 bases and 8 bases respectively, with 20 bases between them. Per germline, CDR1 MNHNS and CDR2 SASEGT. The DNA for the CDR3 is TGTGCCAGCAGTGAACGCGGCGTCCGGAGCGGAGGTACGCAGTATTTT. Protein product: CASSERGVRSGGTQYF.

The chain employs TRBV15 and TRBJ1-5; TRBD1 matches at 7 bases. The CDR3 totals 14 residues. V trimming: 5 bases; J trimming: 0 bases; junction bases outside the gene matches: 1. Germline V gene lookup returns CDR1 LNHNV and CDR2 YYDKDF (reference sequence). CDR3 sequence (DNA): TGTGCCACCAGCGGGACAGCTAGCAATCAGCCCCAGCATTTT. It translates to CATSGTASNQPQHF.

CDR3 sequence: CASSFQLGLAGSTDTQYF. Here the CDR3 DNA reads TGTGCCAGCAGCTTCCAGTTGGGACTAGCGGGTAGCACAGATACGCAGTATTTT. The chain carries TRBV11-3 and TRBJ2-3, with 12 bases fitting TRBD2. The CDR3 is made up of 18 amino acids. Losses at the gene ends were 3 bases for V and 0 bases for J; bases not matched to a gene: 7. Germline V gene lookup returns CDR1 SGHNT and CDR2 YENEEA.

The CDR3 region has the DNA TGTGCCAGCAGCCGTTCCCCGGGAGACGCCTACGAGCAGTACTTC. This translates into CASSRSPGDAYEQYF. This sequence joins TRBV7-8 and TRBJ2-7; TRBD2 might be the D (6 bases). Germline CDR1 and CDR2: SGHVS and FQNEAQ. The V end lost 5 bases, the J end lost 2 bases, and 16 bases lay between the germline ends. The CDR3 has 15 amino acids.

There are a few counts of this clone. J is TRBJ1-5 and V is TRBV14, with D unresolved. Looked up from germline, CDR1 is SGHDN and CDR2 is FVKESK. V lost 9 bases to trimming and J lost 0 bases, with 21 bases between them. There are 17 residues in the CDR3. The CDR3: CARRRSQPPYSNQPQHF. DNA of the CDR3: TGTGCCAGAAGACGGAGTCAGCCTCCGTATAGCAATCAGCCCCAGCATTTT.

Worth noting for this clone: This sample includes further DNA sequences coding for the same CDR3. This rearrangement joins TRBV5-1 to TRBJ2-1, with 7 bases identical to TRBD2. This CDR3 is 15 amino acids long. J was trimmed by 1 base and V by 1 base; bases with no gene match: 2. In germline, CDR1 is SGHRS, CDR2 YFSETQ. The CDR3 sequence: CASSLSGGSYNEQFF. The CDR3 nucleotides are TGCGCCAGCAGCTTGTCGGGGGGTTCCTACAATGAGCAGTTCTTC.

The J gene is TRBJ1-1, the V gene TRBV19, with TRBD1 matching over 8 bases. This CDR3 comprises 14 residues. Germline-derived CDR1 and CDR2 are LNHDA and SQIVND (reference sequence). V lost 4 bases to trimming and J lost 10 bases; unmatched junction nucleotides: 11. The CDR3 reads CASSNRTGSFGAFF. Here the CDR3 DNA reads TGTGCCAGTAGTAATCGGACAGGGAGTTTCGGAGCTTTCTTT. Filled out from reference TRBV19 and TRBJ1-1, the complete variable domain reads DGGITQSPKYLFRKEGQNVTLSCEQNLNHDAMYWYRQDPGQGLRLIYYSQIVNDFQKGDIAEGYSVSREKKESFPLTVTSAQKNPTAFYLCASSNRTGSFGAFFGQGTRLTVV.

This clone was observed a handful of times. The gene calls are TRBV6-6 and TRBJ1-1, with 7 bases lining up with TRBD1. The trim removed 6 bases at V and 0 bases at J, leaving 7 bases unmatched. The germline V gene encodes CDR1 MNHNY and CDR2 SVGAGI (reference sequence). This CDR3 comprises 15 residues. DNA of the CDR3: TGTGCCAGCAGCCGACCAGGGGGGTTGAACACTGAAGCTTTCTTT. It translates to CASSRPGGLNTEAFF.

The chain has TRBV3-1 (or the pseudogene TRBV3-2) and TRBJ2-5, with D possibly TRBD1 on 7 matching bases. CDR3 length: 13 residues. Trimming cost V 5 bases and J 5 bases, with 12 bases left between them. The germline gives CDR1 LGHDT, CDR2 YNNKEL (reference sequence). CDR3 in amino acids: CASSSGGSETQYF. CDR3 sequence (DNA): TGTGCCAGCAGCTCAGGGGGGTCGGAGACCCAGTACTTC.

This chain joins TRBV6-1 and TRBJ1-2; 8 nucleotides line up with TRBD1. The CDR3 covers 15 residues. CDR1 and CDR2 from the germline V gene are MNHNS and SASEGT. Losses at the gene ends were 2 bases for V and 7 bases for J; bases not matched to a gene: 9. CDR3 loop: CASSEQGADDFGYTF. CDR3 coding DNA: TGTGCCAGCAGTGAACAGGGGGCAGATGACTTTGGCTACACCTTC.

This sequence joins TRBV9 and TRBJ1-4, with D hard to call. The CDR3 sequence is 16 residues long. Trimming took off 3 bases at V and 6 bases at J, with 18 bases between the two ends. Germline V lookup: CDR1 SGDLS, CDR2 YYNGEE. CDR3: CASSAADRSRDEKLFF. The CDR3 region has the DNA TGTGCCAGCAGCGCAGCCGACCGTTCGAGGGATGAAAAACTGTTTTTT.

This rearrangement joins TRBV6-5 to TRBJ1-4; no clear D. The CDR3 is 14 residues long. CDR1 is MNHEY and CDR2 is SVGAGI in the germline V gene. Trimming stripped 10 bases from V and 3 bases from J, with 15 bases between. CDR3 coding DNA: TGTGCCACTCGGCGGTCCGATTCTAATGAAAAACTGTTTTTT. This sequence encodes CATRRSDSNEKLFF.

This clone was seen only a few times. V is TRBV4-1 and J is TRBJ1-1; no clear D gene. Trimming removed 1 base from V and 0 bases from J, with 3 bases in between. Germline values: CDR1 MGHRA, CDR2 YSYEKL. The CDR3 runs to 13 residues. This CDR3 is CASSQAMNTEAFF. The CDR3 DNA reads as TGCGCCAGCAGCCAAGCTATGAACACTGAAGCTTTCTTT.

A few counts support this clone. The V gene is TRBV19, the J gene TRBJ2-3, with D perhaps TRBD1 (5 bases). V was shortened by 2 bases and J by 2 bases, with 14 bases between the two germline ends. The CDR3 consists of 16 residues. Germline V gives CDR1 LNHDA, CDR2 SQIVND (reference sequence). CDR3 DNA: TGTGCCAGTAGTATACACACGGACATTATCACAGATACGCAGTATTTT. Amino acid sequence: CASSIHTDIITDTQYF.

This clone showed up just once. V usage is TRBV13 and J usage is TRBJ2-3; TRBD2 matches at 11 bases. This CDR3 is 15 amino acids long. J was trimmed by 4 bases and V by 5 bases; bases with no gene match: 5. Germline V gene data show CDR1 as PRHDT and CDR2 as FYEKMQ (reference sequence). The CDR3: CASSETSGEADTQYF. CDR3 DNA sequence: TGTGCCAGCAGCGAGACTAGCGGGGAGGCAGATACGCAGTATTTT.

Concerning this clone itself: The sample carries other DNA sequences with the same CDR3. The rearrangement joins TRBV7-8 to TRBJ1-1; no clear D gene. Germline loops: CDR1 SGHVS, CDR2 FQNEAQ. CDR3 length equals 13 residues. The V end lost 5 bases, the J end lost 3 bases, and 10 bases lay between the germline ends. The chain's CDR3 is CASSRTRDTEAFF. The DNA for the CDR3 is TGTGCCAGCAGCCGTACGAGGGACACTGAAGCTTTCTTT.

CDR3 sequence reads: CASSDALGPERTDEQFF. CDR3 DNA sequence: TGTGCCAGCAGCGACGCCCTAGGCCCCGAGCGTACGGATGAGCAGTTCTTC. The chain carries TRBV9 and TRBJ2-1; D not resolved. This CDR3 comprises 17 residues. V dropped 3 bases and J dropped 8 bases, with 24 bases sitting between them. The V gene's germline CDR1 is SGDLS and CDR2 YYNGEE.

The chain has TRBV30 and TRBJ2-1; TRBD2 matches 9 bases. The CDR3 is 15 residues long. V was pared by 1 base and J by 8 bases, with 9 bases of the junction left unmatched. CDR1 and CDR2 (germline): GTSNPN, SVGIG (reference sequence). As DNA, the CDR3 is TGTGCCTGGAGTGCCCCAGTAGCGGGGGTTGATGAGCAGTTCTTC. Translated: CAWSAPVAGVDEQFF.